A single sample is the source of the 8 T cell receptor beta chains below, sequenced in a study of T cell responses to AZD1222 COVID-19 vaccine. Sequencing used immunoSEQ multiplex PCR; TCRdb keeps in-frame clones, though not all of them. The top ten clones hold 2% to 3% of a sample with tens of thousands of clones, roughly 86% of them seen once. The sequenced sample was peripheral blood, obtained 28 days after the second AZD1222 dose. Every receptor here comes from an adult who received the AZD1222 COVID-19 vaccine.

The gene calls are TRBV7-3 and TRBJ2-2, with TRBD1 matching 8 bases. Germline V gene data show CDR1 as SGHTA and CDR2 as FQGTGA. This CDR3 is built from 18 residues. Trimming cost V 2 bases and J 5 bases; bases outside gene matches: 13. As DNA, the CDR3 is TGTGCCAGCAGCTTACCCCTATCGACAGGGGCCCCGACCGGGGAGCTGTTTTTT. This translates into CASSLPLSTGAPTGELFF.

The CDR3 is CASRLAGGAGELFF. In nucleotides, the CDR3 is TGTGCCAGTCGACTAGCGGGAGGTGCCGGGGAGCTGTTTTTT. The chain uses TRBV7-3 and TRBJ2-2; 13 bases agree with TRBD2. J lost 6 bases, V lost 9 bases, and 4 bases had no gene match. CDR1 is SGHTA and CDR2 is FQGTGA in the germline V gene. CDR3 size: 14 residues.

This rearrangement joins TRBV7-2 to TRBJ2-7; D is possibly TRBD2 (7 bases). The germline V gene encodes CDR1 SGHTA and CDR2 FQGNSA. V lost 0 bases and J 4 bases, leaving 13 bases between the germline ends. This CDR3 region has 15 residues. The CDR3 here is CASSLARGGQYEQYF. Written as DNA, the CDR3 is TGTGCCAGCAGCTTAGCTAGGGGGGGCCAGTACGAGCAGTACTTC.

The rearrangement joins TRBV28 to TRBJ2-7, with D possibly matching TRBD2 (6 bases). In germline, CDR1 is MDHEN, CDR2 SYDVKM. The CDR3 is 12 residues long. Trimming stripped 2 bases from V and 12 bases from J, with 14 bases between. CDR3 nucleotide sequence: TGTGCCAGCAGTTTACAGGGTTCGGGAGCGTACTTC. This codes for CASSLQGSGAYF.

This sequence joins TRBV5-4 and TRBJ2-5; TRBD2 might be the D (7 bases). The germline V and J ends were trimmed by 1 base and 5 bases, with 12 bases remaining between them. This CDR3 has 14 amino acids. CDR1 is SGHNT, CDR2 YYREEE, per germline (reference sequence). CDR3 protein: CASSLRGARETQYF. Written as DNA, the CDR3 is TGTGCCAGCAGCTTGCGGGGGGCTCGGGAGACCCAGTACTTC.

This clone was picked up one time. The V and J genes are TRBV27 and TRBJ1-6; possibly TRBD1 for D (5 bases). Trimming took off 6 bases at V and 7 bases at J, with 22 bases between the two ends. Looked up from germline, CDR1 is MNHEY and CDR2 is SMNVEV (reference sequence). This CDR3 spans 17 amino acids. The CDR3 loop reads CASSETPPGLGNSPLHF. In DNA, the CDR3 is TGTGCCAGCAGCGAGACACCTCCGGGACTGGGGAATTCACCCCTCCACTTT.

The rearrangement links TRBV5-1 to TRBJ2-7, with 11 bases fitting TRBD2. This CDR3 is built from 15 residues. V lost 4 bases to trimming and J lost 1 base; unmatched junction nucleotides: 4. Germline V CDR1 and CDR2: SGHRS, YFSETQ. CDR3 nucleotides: TGCGCCAGCAGCATGATAGCGGGAGGGTCCTACGAGCAGTACTTC. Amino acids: CASSMIAGGSYEQYF.

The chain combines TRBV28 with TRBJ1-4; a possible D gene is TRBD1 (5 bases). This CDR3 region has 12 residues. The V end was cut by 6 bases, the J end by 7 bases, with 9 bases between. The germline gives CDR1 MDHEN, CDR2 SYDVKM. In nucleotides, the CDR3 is TGTGCCAGCAGCACGGGGGTTGAAAAACTGTTTTTT. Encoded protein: CASSTGVEKLFF.